This T cell receptor beta chain was recorded in a study of OX40 agonist ivuxolimab in advanced cancers. Profiled with immunoSEQ multiplex PCR; TCRdb holds only in-frame clones, not every one. Here the sample spans roughly 40,000 clones, 70% to 90% being singletons. Germline V lookup: CDR1 SGHRS, CDR2 YFSETQ. V was clipped by 2 bases and J by 1 base; unmatched bases: 5. The CDR3 sequence is 16 residues long. Specimen: CD4+ or CD8+ T cells sorted from blood, collected in a trial of the OX40 agonist ivuxolimab. This clonotype was sampled from an adult with an advanced solid tumor such as melanoma, head and neck, liver or kidney cancer. The chain is built from TRBV5-1 and TRBJ2-2; 7 nucleotides agree with TRBD2. The CDR3 loop is CASSFDLAVNTGELFF. In DNA, the CDR3 is TGCGCCAGCAGCTTTGATCTAGCGGTGAACACCGGGGAGCTGTTTTTT.